This TCR beta chain was retrieved from a study of response to subunit inactivated influenza vaccine. Whole-study findings and limits: Each seasonal influenza vaccination recruits few new T cells, the authors suggested.

Germline loops: CDR1 SGHDN, CDR2 FVKESK. This CDR3 has 14 residues. Trimming left V 5 bases short and J 5 bases short, with 15 bases between. This clonotype occurred a few times. Antigen specificity is unknown. From the RT-PCR reads, TCRdb called clonotypes with MiXCR, one entry per CDR3 protein. The data hold around 190,000 distinct CDR3 sequences, with approximately 9.2% observed a single time. This TCR came from a man over 45 who received an inactivated influenza vaccine. The V gene is TRBV14, the J gene TRBJ1-1; TRBD1 is a possible D gene (5 bases). The sequenced sample was non-naive T cells sorted from PBMCs, obtained on the day of vaccination. The CDR3 sequence is CASSEQVGRTEAFF. The DNA of the CDR3 is TGTGCCAGCAGCGAACAGGTTGGGCGGACTGAAGCTTTCTTT.